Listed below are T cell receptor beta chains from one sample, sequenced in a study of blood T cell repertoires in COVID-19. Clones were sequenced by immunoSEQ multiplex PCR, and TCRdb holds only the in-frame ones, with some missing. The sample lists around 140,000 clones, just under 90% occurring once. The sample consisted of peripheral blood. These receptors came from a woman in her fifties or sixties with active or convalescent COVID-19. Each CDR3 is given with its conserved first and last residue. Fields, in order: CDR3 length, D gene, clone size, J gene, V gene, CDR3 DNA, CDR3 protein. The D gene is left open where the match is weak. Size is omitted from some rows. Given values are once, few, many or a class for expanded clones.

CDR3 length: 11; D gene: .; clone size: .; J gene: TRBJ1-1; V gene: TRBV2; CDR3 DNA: TGTGCCAGCACCTTGAACACTGAAGCTTTCTTT; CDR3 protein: CASTLNTEAFF
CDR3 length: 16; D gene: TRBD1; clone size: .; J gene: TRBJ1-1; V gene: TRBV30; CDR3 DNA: TGTGCCTGGAGTGTTAGGGACCGGGACAGGGGCACTGAAGCTTTCTTT; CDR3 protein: CAWSVRDRDRGTEAFF
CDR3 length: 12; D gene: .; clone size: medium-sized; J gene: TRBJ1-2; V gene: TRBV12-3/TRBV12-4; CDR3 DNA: TGTGCCAGCAGTGGTAGCGGCTATGGCTACACCTTC; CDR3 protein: CASSGSGYGYTF
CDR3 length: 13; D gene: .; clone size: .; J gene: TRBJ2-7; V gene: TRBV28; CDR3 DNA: TGTGCCAGCAGTTTAGTCAGGGGCGCCCAGCAGTACTTC; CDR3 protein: CASSLVRGAQQYF
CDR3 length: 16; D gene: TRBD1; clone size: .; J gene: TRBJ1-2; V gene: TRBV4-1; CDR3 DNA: TGCGCCAGCAGCGCATCCCGGGACAGGGTTAACTATGGCTACACCTTC; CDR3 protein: CASSASRDRVNYGYTF
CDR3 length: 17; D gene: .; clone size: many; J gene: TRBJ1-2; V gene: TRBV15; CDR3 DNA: TGTGCCACCAGCAGAGGGGAACAAGCCTCGGGGTACTATGGCTACACCTTC; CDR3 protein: CATSRGEQASGYYGYTF
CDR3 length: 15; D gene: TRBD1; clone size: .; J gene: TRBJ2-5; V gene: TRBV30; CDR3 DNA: TGTGCCTGGGGGGGGACAGGCGTCCTTCAAGAGACCCAGTACTTC; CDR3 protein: CAWGGTGVLQETQYF
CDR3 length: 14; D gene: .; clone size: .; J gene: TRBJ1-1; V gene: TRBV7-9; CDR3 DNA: TGTGCCAGCAGCTTAGTGTCAGGGGTCGGTGAAGCTTTCTTT; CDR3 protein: CASSLVSGVGEAFF
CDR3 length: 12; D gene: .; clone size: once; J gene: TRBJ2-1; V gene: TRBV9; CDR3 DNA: TGTGCCAGCAGCGTTGTAGGGGATGAGCAGTTCTTC; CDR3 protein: CASSVVGDEQFF
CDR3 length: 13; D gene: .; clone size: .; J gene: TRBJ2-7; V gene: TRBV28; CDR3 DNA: TGTGCCAGCAGTCGGGCCGGGGGCTACGAGCAGTACTTC; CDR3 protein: CASSRAGGYEQYF
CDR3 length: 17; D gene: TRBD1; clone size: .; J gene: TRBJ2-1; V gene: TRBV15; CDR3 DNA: TGTGCCACCAGCAGAGGCTCCGGGACAGGGGGCTACAATGAGCAGTTCTTC; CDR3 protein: CATSRGSGTGGYNEQFF
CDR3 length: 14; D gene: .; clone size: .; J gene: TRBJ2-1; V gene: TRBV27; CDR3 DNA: TGTGCCAGCAGTCCCCAACTTGCCTCCAATGAGCAGTTCTTC; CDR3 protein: CASSPQLASNEQFF
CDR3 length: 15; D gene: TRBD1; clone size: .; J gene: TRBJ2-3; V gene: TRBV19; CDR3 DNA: TGTGCCAGTAGCCCCGGGACAGGGGTCACAGATACGCAGTATTTT; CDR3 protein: CASSPGTGVTDTQYF
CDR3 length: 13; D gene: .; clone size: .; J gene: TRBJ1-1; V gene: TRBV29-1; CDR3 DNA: TGCAGCGTTTCAGGGAATTTGAACACTGAAGCTTTCTTT; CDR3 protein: CSVSGNLNTEAFF
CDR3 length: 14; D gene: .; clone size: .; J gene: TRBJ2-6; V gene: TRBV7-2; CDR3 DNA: TGTGCCAGCAGTTTGGAGGCTGGGGCCAACGTCCTGACTTTC; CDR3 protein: CASSLEAGANVLTF
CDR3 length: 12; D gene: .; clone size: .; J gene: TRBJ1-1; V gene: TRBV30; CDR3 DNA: TGTGCCTGGGGGGGGCAGGGGACTGAAGCTTTCTTT; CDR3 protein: CAWGGQGTEAFF
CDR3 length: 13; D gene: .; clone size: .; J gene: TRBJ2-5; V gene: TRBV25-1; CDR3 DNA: TGTGCCAGCAGTGACCTCGACAGGGAGACCCAGTACTTC; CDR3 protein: CASSDLDRETQYF
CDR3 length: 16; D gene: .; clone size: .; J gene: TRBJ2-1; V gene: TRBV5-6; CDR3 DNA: TGTGCCAGCAGCTTTTTCCCTCACCGTGAGGGTTGGGAGCAGTTCTTC; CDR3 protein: CASSFFPHREGWEQFF
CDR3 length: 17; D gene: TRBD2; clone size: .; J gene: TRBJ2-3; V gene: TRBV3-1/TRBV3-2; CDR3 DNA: TGTGCCAGCAGCCAGGTTCAGACTAGCGGTGCCACAGATACGCAGTATTTT; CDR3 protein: CASSQVQTSGATDTQYF
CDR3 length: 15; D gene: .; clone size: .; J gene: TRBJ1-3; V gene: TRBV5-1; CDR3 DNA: TGCGCCAGCAGCTTGGTGTCCGGGGATGGAAACACCATATATTTT; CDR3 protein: CASSLVSGDGNTIYF
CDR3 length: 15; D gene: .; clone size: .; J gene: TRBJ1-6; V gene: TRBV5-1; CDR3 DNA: TGCGCCAGCAGCTTGGCGGGGGAGGCTAATTCACCCCTCCACTTT; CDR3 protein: CASSLAGEANSPLHF
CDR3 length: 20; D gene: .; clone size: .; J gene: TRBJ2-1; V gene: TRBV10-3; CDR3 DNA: TGTGCCATCAGTGGCTCCCCTGGGGTCCTTGGAGCGGCCTCCTACAATGAGCAGTTCTTC; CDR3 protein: CAISGSPGVLGAASYNEQFF